This record covers a single T cell receptor (beta chain). As yet, its antigen is unknown. This sample was taken from a study of cytomegalovirus exposure and HLA in healthy donors. About the study: Around 85 million unique TCR sequences came from HLA-typed donors in an early release.

This PCR relied on a set of 60 Vbeta primers and 13 Jbeta primers. Method: immunoSEQ multiplex PCR; TCRdb's copy keeps in-frame clones and lacks some. This repertoire comprises about 70,000 clones; its ten largest clones make up 2.4%. Germline assignment: CDR1 MNHEY and CDR2 SVGAGI. Losses at the gene ends were 6 bases for V and 2 bases for J; bases not matched to a gene: 7. The CDR3 has 15 amino acids. Donors showed nominal health when sampled, although they likely had unrecorded immune exposures. Study conclusions and caveats: It emerged from a later analysis that several of the most significant clusters appeared to be linked to common viral pathogens. When analyzed later, a missense DCLRE1C variant was found to be linked to TCR beta V- and J-gene trimming.

The sequenced sample was PBMCs. This sequence was found in a female donor in good health and CMV-seropositive. This sequence joins TRBV6-5 and TRBJ2-7, with 10 bases aligning to TRBD2. CDR3 in DNA: TGTGCCAGCAGGGCCACTAGCGGGGCCGCCTACGAGCAGTACTTC. This encodes CASRATSGAAYEQYF.